One sample yielded the 16 T cell receptor beta chains listed below, sequenced in a study of T cells in Graves' hyperthyroidism and ophthalmopathy. Researchers amplified the TCR beta CDR3 regions from RNA transcripts. First-round RT-PCR of the TCR CDR3 relied on the HTBI primer set. TCRdb redid the calling of the multiplex PCR reads with MiXCR, one entry per CDR3 protein. This repertoire shows about 400,000 distinct CDR3 sequences, 14% to 15% found once; its top ten account for approximately 13%. The sample consisted of blood. The source of these receptors is a man between 18 and 35 years old with Graves' ophthalmopathy.

The table lists this clonotype with a few counts. This may be a read error, as it is one base from a much larger clone. The chain employs TRBV11-2 and TRBJ2-2; no definite D call. The CDR3 is 15 amino acids. In germline, CDR1 is SGHAT, CDR2 FQNNGV. V lost 5 bases and J 0 bases, leaving 10 bases between the germline ends. CDR3 bases: TGTGCCAGCAGCGCCCAAGTAGCGAACACCGGGGAGCTGTTTTTT. Its protein product is CASSAQVANTGELFF.

This clonotype showed up many times. The CDR3 loop reads CASSGTGPNIQYF. CDR3 bases: TGCGCCAGCAGCGGGACAGGGCCTAACATTCAGTACTTC. The chain uses TRBV5-1 and TRBJ2-4; TRBD1 aligns across 9 bases. Germline CDR1 and CDR2: SGHRS and YFSETQ. The CDR3 has 13 amino acids. The V and J ends lost 4 bases and 7 bases, in that order; junction bases with no gene match: 3.

This clonotype appeared a few times. The rearrangement uses TRBV7-9 and TRBJ1-1; weak D call: TRBD1 (5 bases). Trimming took off 5 bases at V and 1 base at J, with 17 bases between the two ends. There are 16 residues in the CDR3. Germline V gene lookup returns CDR1 SEHNR and CDR2 FQNEAQ (reference sequence). The CDR3 here is CASSPNMGRRNTEAFF. As DNA, the CDR3 is TGTGCCAGCAGCCCTAATATGGGACGGAGGAACACTGAAGCTTTCTTT. The whole variable domain, remainder taken from reference TRBV7-9 and TRBJ1-1, is DTGVSQNPRHKITKRGQNVTFRCDPISEHNRLYWYRQTLGQGPEFLTYFQNEAQLEKSRLLSDRFSAERPKGSFSTLEIQRTEQGDSAMYLCASSPNMGRRNTEAFFGQGTRLTVV.

V usage is TRBV24-1 and J usage is TRBJ2-1; D might be TRBD1 (5 bases). Trimming took 9 bases from V and 10 from J, leaving 15 bases between them. The germline CDR1 and CDR2 sequences are KGHDR and SFDVKD. CDR3 length: 12 residues. CDR3 region: CATAGNGYEQFF. The CDR3 bases are TGTGCCACCGCAGGGAATGGCTACGAGCAGTTCTTC.

In its sample, this clonotype was seen many times. The CDR3 DNA follows: TGTGCCAGCAGTCGACCCGGGACTAGCGGGGCTGATACGCAGTATTTT. It translates to CASSRPGTSGADTQYF. The V and J genes are TRBV12-3 or TRBV12-4 and TRBJ2-3; 13 nucleotides align to TRBD2. V was clipped by 5 bases and J by 6 bases; unmatched bases: 8. This CDR3 has 16 residues.

This clonotype occurred many times. The genes are TRBV7-3 and TRBJ1-1, with a tentative D call TRBD1 (5 bases). Trimming removed 5 bases from V and 4 bases from J, with 14 bases in between. The CDR3 totals 14 residues. Germline V lookup: CDR1 SGHTA, CDR2 FQGTGA. This CDR3 is CASSQSGGSTEAFF. CDR3 nucleotides: TGTGCCAGCAGCCAGAGCGGGGGAAGCACTGAAGCTTTCTTT. Full variable domain (rest looked up from reference TRBV7-3 and TRBJ1-1): GAGVSQTPSNKVTEKGKYVELRCDPISGHTALYWYRQSLGQGPEFLIYFQGTGAADDSGLPNDRFFAVRPEGSVSTLKIQRTERGDSAVYLCASSQSGGSTEAFFGQGTRLTVV.

The table lists this clonotype with many counts. The V call is TRBV7-8, the J call TRBJ2-3; D call uncertain. CDR1 is SGHVS, CDR2 FQNEAQ, per germline. Trimming removed 4 bases at V and 6 bases at J, with 8 bases between. CDR3 length: 12 residues. The CDR3 nucleotides read TGTGCCAGCAGCTCACTGGACGATACGCAGTATTTT. Amino acids: CASSSLDDTQYF. Supplemented by reference TRBV7-8 and TRBJ2-3, the full variable domain reads GAGVSQSPRYKVAKRGQDVALRCDPISGHVSLFWYQQALGQGPEFLTYFQNEAQLDKSGLPSDRFFAERPEGSVSTLKIQRTQQEDSAVYLCASSSLDDTQYFGPGTRLTVL.

This clonotype has a count of ten or more. This rearrangement joins TRBV7-8 to TRBJ2-7; TRBD2 matches at 7 bases. The CDR3 is made up of 15 amino acids. V trimming: 5 bases; J trimming: 5 bases; junction bases outside the gene matches: 12. Germline values: CDR1 SGHVS, CDR2 FQNEAQ. CDR3 DNA sequence: TGTGCCAGCAGCCAATGGGGGGGGGTAAGGAACGAGCAGTACTTC. Translated, it gives CASSQWGGVRNEQYF. Together with reference TRBV7-8 and TRBJ2-7, the CDR3 gives the full variable domain: GAGVSQSPRYKVAKRGQDVALRCDPISGHVSLFWYQQALGQGPEFLTYFQNEAQLDKSGLPSDRFFAERPEGSVSTLKIQRTQQEDSAVYLCASSQWGGVRNEQYFGPGTRLTVT.

There are a few counts of this clonotype. This rearrangement joins TRBV27 to TRBJ1-5; 7 bases fit TRBD1. Losses at the gene ends were 6 bases for V and 6 bases for J; bases not matched to a gene: 11. Per the germline V gene, CDR1 is MNHEY and CDR2 is SMNVEV (reference sequence). This CDR3 region has 15 residues. CDR3 DNA: TGTGCCAGCAGGGCCCTAGGGGGCGGAGGTCAGCCCCAGCATTTT. This codes for CASRALGGGGQPQHF.

This clonotype appeared many times. CDR3 DNA: TGTGCCAGCAGGTACGCAGGGGGCGACGAGCAGTACTTC. Its protein product is CASRYAGGDEQYF. The chain combines TRBV3-1 with TRBJ2-7, with 8 bases that match TRBD1. The CDR3 runs 13 residues. The V and J ends lost 6 bases and 5 bases, in that order; junction bases with no gene match: 6. CDR1 and CDR2 (germline): LGHDT, YNNKEL (reference sequence).

A word on this clonotype: A much larger clone differs by one base, so this may be a read error. J is TRBJ1-1 and V is TRBV5-1, with D unresolved. Germline V lookup: CDR1 SGHRS, CDR2 YFSETQ. The length of the CDR3 is 17 residues. Trimming took 0 bases from V and 1 from J, leaving 16 bases between them. This chain's CDR3 is CASSLGVRPNPNTEAFF. CDR3 nucleotides: TGCGCCAGCAGCTTGGGGGTCAGGCCTAATCCGAACACTGAAGCTTTCTTT.

This clonotype was counted many times. The chain joins TRBV11-2 to TRBJ2-5, with D possibly TRBD2 on 7 matching bases. The V and J ends lost 0 bases and 0 bases respectively, with 17 bases between them. The CDR3 extends over 18 amino acids. Germline values: CDR1 SGHAT, CDR2 FQNNGV. CDR3 protein: CASSLDTGGGWHQETQYF. In DNA form, the CDR3 reads TGTGCCAGCAGCTTAGATACGGGGGGCGGTTGGCACCAAGAGACCCAGTACTTC.

This clonotype appeared a few times. The chain carries TRBV5-6 and TRBJ1-2; possibly TRBD1 for D (5 bases). The germline V gene encodes CDR1 SGHDT and CDR2 YYEEEE. The V end was cut by 0 bases, the J end by 5 bases, with 14 bases between. This CDR3 contains 15 residues. The CDR3 sequence is CASSLVVQGPYGYTF. The CDR3 region has the DNA TGTGCCAGCAGCTTGGTGGTCCAGGGACCTTATGGCTACACCTTC.

This clonotype was counted many times. This chain links TRBV20-1 with TRBJ2-7; 9 bases align to TRBD1. Germline V gene sequence: CDR1 DFQATT, CDR2 SNEGSKA (reference sequence). V lost 6 bases, J lost 3 bases, and 3 bases stayed unmatched. The CDR3 loop spans 12 amino acids. CDR3 DNA sequence: TGCAGTGCGGGACAGGGTCTCTACGAGCAGTACTTC. It codes for CSAGQGLYEQYF.

This clonotype was detected ten times or more. The V and J genes are TRBV5-1 and TRBJ1-2; D possibly corresponds to TRBD1 (5 bases). Trimming cost V 2 bases and J 4 bases, with 12 bases left between them. Germline V gene data show CDR1 as SGHRS and CDR2 as YFSETQ. The CDR3 contains 14 residues. The CDR3: CASSLGTDLYGYTF. CDR3 nucleotide sequence: TGCGCCAGCAGCTTAGGGACGGACCTCTATGGCTACACCTTC. Variable domain in full (rest from reference TRBV5-1 and TRBJ1-2): KAGVTQTPRYLIKTRGQQVTLSCSPISGHRSVSWYQQTPGQGLQFLFEYFSETQRNKGNFPGRFSGRQFSNSRSEMNVSTLELGDSALYLCASSLGTDLYGYTFGSGTRLTVV.

This clonotype was counted at least ten times. This chain links TRBV11-3 with TRBJ2-2, with D unresolved. The CDR3 covers 13 residues. Per germline, CDR1 SGHNT and CDR2 YENEEA. V lost 8 bases to trimming and J lost 3 bases, with 10 bases between them. CDR3 sequence: CASLYDYTGELFF. As DNA, the CDR3 is TGTGCCAGCCTATACGACTACACCGGGGAGCTGTTTTTT.